This TCR beta chain was profiled in a study of early T cells in non-severe SARS-CoV-2 infection. The CDR3 has 14 residues. Deletions cut 6 bases from V and 5 bases from J, with 18 bases between. CDR1 and CDR2 (germline): SQVTM, ANQGSEA. The sample holds a few counts of this clonotype. Individual cDNA molecules received unique molecular identifiers. MiXCR, run by TCRdb on the 5' RACE reads, gives a single entry per CDR3 protein. Of about 77,000 distinct CDR3 sequences listed, around 16% are singletons. The source material was whole blood. The sequence came from an adult who was a healthcare worker with PCR-confirmed SARS-CoV-2 infection or an uninfected control (not recorded which). V gene TRBV29-1 combines with J gene TRBJ2-3; D possibly corresponds to TRBD2 (7 bases). The DNA for the CDR3 is TGCAGCGTCCTCGGGGGGCCGTATGGAGATACGCAGTATTTT. Protein: CSVLGGPYGDTQYF.